The 6 T cell receptor beta chains below come from one sample, sequenced in a study of T cell repertoires in cytomegalovirus infection. TCRdb redid the calling of the reads with MiXCR, one entry per CDR3 protein. The sample has approximately 590,000 distinct CDR3 sequences, 35% to 50% seen once. Their antigens remain unidentified. Sample: cultured PBMCs, taken from culture after CMV antigen stimulation. The receptors originated from a human donor in good health (CMV status not recorded). Some clones in this sample may be carry-over from other donors' samples.

The J gene is TRBJ1-6, the V gene TRBV25-1; the D gene is possibly TRBD1 (6 bases). This CDR3 contains 17 residues. The ends were cut back, 6 bases at V and 0 bases at J, with 15 bases in the middle. Germline assignment: CDR1 MGHDK and CDR2 SYGVNS. Written as DNA, the CDR3 is TGTGCCAGCAGCACAGGGACGGCGAGCTCCTATAATTCACCCCTCCACTTT. Amino acid sequence: CASSTGTASSYNSPLHF. Full variable domain (missing parts from reference TRBV25-1 and TRBJ1-6): EADIYQTPRYLVIGTGKKITLECSQTMGHDKMYWYQQDPGMELHLIHYSYGVNSTEKGDLSSESTVSRIRTEHFPLTLESARPSHTSQYLCASSTGTASSYNSPLHFGNGTRLTVT.

This clonotype was counted a few times. The chain joins TRBV7-2 to TRBJ2-3; TRBD2 might be the D (6 bases). The germline CDR1 and CDR2 sequences are SGHTA and FQGNSA. V gave up 8 bases and J gave up 1 base, with 22 bases separating them. The CDR3 extends over 17 amino acids. CDR3 sequence: CASSLRDSARGTDTQYF. The DNA of the CDR3 is TGTGCCAGCTCCTTACGGGACTCCGCCCGAGGCACAGATACGCAGTATTTT. Supplemented by reference TRBV7-2 and TRBJ2-3, the full variable domain reads GAGVSQSPSNKVTEKGKDVELRCDPISGHTALYWYRQSLGQGLEFLIYFQGNSAPDKSGLPSDRFSAERTGGSVSTLTIQRTQQEDSAVYLCASSLRDSARGTDTQYFGPGTRLTVL.

This clonotype has just a few counts. The V and J genes are TRBV7-6 and TRBJ2-1, with D unclear. The CDR3 is 14 amino acids. Germline V gene lookup returns CDR1 SGHVS and CDR2 FNYEAQ. The ends were cut back, 1 base at V and 4 bases at J, with 8 bases in the middle. The CDR3, as DNA: TGTGCCAGCAGCTTAGTATTCCCATACAATGAGCAGTTCTTC. Its protein product is CASSLVFPYNEQFF.

This clonotype has just a few counts. V is TRBV2 and J is TRBJ2-7; D is unclear. Trimming took 7 bases from V and 5 from J, leaving 9 bases between them. Germline CDR1 reads SNHLY; CDR2 reads FYNNEI. The CDR3 runs to 11 residues. The CDR3 DNA reads TGTGCCAGCACTCTAGGAAACGAGCAGTACTTC. It encodes CASTLGNEQYF. Together with reference TRBV2 and TRBJ2-7, the CDR3 gives the full variable domain: EPEVTQTPSHQVTQMGQEVILRCVPISNHLYFYWYRQILGQKVEFLVSFYNNEISEKSEIFDDQFSVERPDGSNFTLKIRSTKLEDSAMYFCASTLGNEQYFGPGTRLTVT.

The chain is built from TRBV6-2 or TRBV6-3 and TRBJ2-5, with D possibly being TRBD1 or TRBD2 (7 bases each). CDR3 length: 15 amino acids. Germline V gene sequence: CDR1 MNHEY, CDR2 SVGEGT. V gave up 6 bases and J gave up 9 bases, with 23 bases separating them. CDR3 protein: CASRTLGTAGWAQYF. For the CDR3, the DNA is TGTGCCAGCAGGACCCTAGGGACAGCGGGGTGGGCCCAGTACTTC.

V is TRBV7-8 and J is TRBJ2-1; the D call may be TRBD1 or TRBD2 (5 bases each). The CDR3 consists of 14 residues. V lost 3 bases and J lost 7, with 13 bases in between. Per germline, CDR1 SGHVS and CDR2 FQNEAQ. The CDR3 coding sequence is TGTGCCAGCAGCTTGGACCGGGACCGAAATGAGCAGTTCTTC. This gives the protein CASSLDRDRNEQFF.